The clone carrying this TCR beta chain was counted between two and nine times. This specimen comes from a study of cytomegalovirus exposure and HLA in healthy donors. The PCR had 60 Vbeta and 13 Jbeta primers. Per the original methods: The authors later counted about 80 million unique TCR beta chains, 9 million to 14 million of them shared. Here immunoSEQ multiplex PCR was the method, and the copy in TCRdb shows in-frame clones only, minus some. The V and J calls and clone size are taken from that table; D and trimming were inferred from the DNA. The data contain approximately 150,000 clones, roughly 70% of them singletons. The CDR3 loop spans 13 amino acids. In germline, CDR1 is MGHRA, CDR2 YSYEKL. The V and J ends lost 4 bases and 0 bases respectively, with 5 bases between them. Unrecorded immune exposure was likely among donors, who were nominally healthy when sampled.

The rearrangement joins TRBV4-1 to TRBJ2-3; D not certain. The sequencing sample was made of PBMCs. The sequence came from a woman aged 18-35 years in good health and CMV-seropositive. The CDR3 DNA reads as TGCGCCAGCAGCCCCCCTAGCACAGATACGCAGTATTTT. As protein: CASSPPSTDTQYF.